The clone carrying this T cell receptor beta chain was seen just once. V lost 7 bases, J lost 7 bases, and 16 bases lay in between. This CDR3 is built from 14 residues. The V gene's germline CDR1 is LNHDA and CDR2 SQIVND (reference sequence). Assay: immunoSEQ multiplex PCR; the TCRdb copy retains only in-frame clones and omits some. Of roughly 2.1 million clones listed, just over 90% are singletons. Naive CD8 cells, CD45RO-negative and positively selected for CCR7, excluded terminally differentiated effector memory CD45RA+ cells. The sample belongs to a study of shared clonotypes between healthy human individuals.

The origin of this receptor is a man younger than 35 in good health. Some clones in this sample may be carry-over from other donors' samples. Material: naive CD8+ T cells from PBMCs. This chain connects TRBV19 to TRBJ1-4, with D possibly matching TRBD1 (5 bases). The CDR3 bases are TGTGCCAGTAACCCCCCGGGGGGAGGTGAAAAACTGTTTTTT. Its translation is CASNPPGGGEKLFF.